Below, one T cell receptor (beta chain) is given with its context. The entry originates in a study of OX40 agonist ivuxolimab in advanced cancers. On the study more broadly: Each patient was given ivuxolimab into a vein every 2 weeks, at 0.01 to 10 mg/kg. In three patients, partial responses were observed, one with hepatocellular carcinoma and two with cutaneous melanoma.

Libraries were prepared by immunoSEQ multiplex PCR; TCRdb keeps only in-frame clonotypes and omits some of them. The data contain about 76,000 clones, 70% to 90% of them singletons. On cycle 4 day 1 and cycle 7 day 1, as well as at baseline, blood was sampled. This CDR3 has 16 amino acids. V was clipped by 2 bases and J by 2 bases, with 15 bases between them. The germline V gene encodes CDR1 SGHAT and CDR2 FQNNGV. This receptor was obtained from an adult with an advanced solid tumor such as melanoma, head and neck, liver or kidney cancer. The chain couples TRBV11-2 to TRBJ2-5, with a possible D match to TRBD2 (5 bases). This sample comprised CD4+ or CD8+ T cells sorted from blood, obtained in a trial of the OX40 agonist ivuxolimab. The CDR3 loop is CASSLLSGRAQETQYF. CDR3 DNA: TGTGCCAGCAGCTTATTAAGCGGTAGGGCGCAAGAGACCCAGTACTTC.